These 30 T cell receptor beta chains share one sample of origin, sequenced in a study of T cells after yellow fever vaccination (dated by TCRdb to about 2019). What this sample's treatment or condition label stands for: live attenuated yellow fever vaccine strain. The receptor library was made with 5' RACE. Sequencing was carried out with an Illumina HiSeq 2500. The raw public reads went through TCRdb reprocessing: fastp at Q25, MiXCR clone calling, in-frame beta chains kept. Every entry covers one CDR3 protein and lists the most common genes and DNA from its rows. The sample includes some 600,000 distinct CDR3 sequences, with 9% to 15% observed a single time. The biggest ten clones account for 15% of the sample. The sequenced sample was PBMCs, obtained on the day of the yellow fever booster vaccination. These receptors all come from a man aged 30 to 39 who received the YFV17D yellow fever vaccine.

The chain employs TRBV4-3 and TRBJ2-3; D gene uncertain. Germline CDR1 and CDR2: LGHNA and YSLEER. Trimming left V 2 bases short and J 1 base short, with 10 bases between. The CDR3 covers 15 residues. CDR3 nucleotide sequence: TGCGCCAGCAGCCAACAGAAACCGGGCACAGATACGCAGTATTTT. It encodes CASSQQKPGTDTQYF.

This clonotype has only a few counts. The chain is built from TRBV6-1 and TRBJ2-2, with 9 bases lining up with TRBD1. Germline loops: CDR1 MNHNS, CDR2 SASEGT. V lost 5 bases to trimming and J lost 4 bases; unmatched junction nucleotides: 5. The CDR3 sequence is 15 residues long. The chain's CDR3 is CASSRDRVTTGELFF. The CDR3 nucleotides read TGTGCCAGCAGTCGGGACAGGGTTACCACCGGGGAGCTGTTTTTT.

This clonotype occurred a few times. This sequence joins TRBV29-1 and TRBJ2-7; D uncertain. Trimming shortened V by 0 bases and J by 3 bases, and 6 bases separated the two germline ends. CDR1 and CDR2 from the germline V gene are SQVTM and ANQGSEA. This CDR3 is built from 12 residues. The DNA of the CDR3 is TGCAGCGTTGAAGATTTGATCTACGAGCAGTACTTC. This translates into CSVEDLIYEQYF.

This clonotype was seen a few times. CDR3 in DNA: TGTGCCAGCAGCTTGGATGGTCTCTCAGGCTACGAGCAGTACTTC. Protein product: CASSLDGLSGYEQYF. The rearrangement uses TRBV5-4 and TRBJ2-7; no firm D call. Germline V lookup: CDR1 SGHNT, CDR2 YYREEE (reference sequence). Deletions cut 0 bases from V and 3 bases from J, with 13 bases between. CDR3 length equals 15 residues.

The chain joins TRBV5-6 to TRBJ2-3, with D possibly being TRBD2 (7 bases). The CDR3 length is 14 residues. The germline V gene encodes CDR1 SGHDT and CDR2 YYEEEE. V was trimmed by 2 bases and J by 6 bases, leaving 13 bases between them. CDR3 bases: TGTGCCAGCAGCTTTGGAGGGGGAGGGGATACGCAGTATTTT. Encoded protein: CASSFGGGGDTQYF.

This clonotype was seen a handful of times. The chain uses TRBV3-1 and TRBJ2-1; 7 bases match TRBD2. The CDR3 spans 16 residues. Germline assignment: CDR1 LGHDT and CDR2 YNNKEL (reference sequence). Trimming removed 1 base from V and 3 bases from J; junction bases left unmatched: 6. CDR3 in amino acids: CASSQALAADYNEQFF. The CDR3 nucleotides read TGTGCCAGCAGCCAAGCGCTAGCGGCGGACTACAATGAGCAGTTCTTC.

This clonotype was found a few times. This chain connects TRBV20-1 to TRBJ2-3; TRBD1 agrees at 7 bases. The ends lost 4 bases at V and 4 bases at J; junction bases unmatched: 2. This CDR3 spans 12 amino acids. The germline V gene has CDR1 DFQATT and CDR2 SNEGSKA (reference sequence). This CDR3 is CSANDRADTQYF. The CDR3 DNA is TGCAGTGCTAATGACAGGGCAGATACGCAGTATTTT.

The rearrangement joins TRBV15 to TRBJ2-1, with D possibly being TRBD2 (5 bases). The CDR3 totals 13 residues. The germline gives CDR1 LNHNV, CDR2 YYDKDF (reference sequence). Trimming removed 3 bases from V and 9 bases from J, with 12 bases in between. The CDR3 sequence is CATSRDPSREQFF. Written as DNA, the CDR3 is TGTGCCACCAGCAGGGACCCTAGCCGTGAGCAGTTCTTC.

CDR3 sequence (DNA): TGTGCCTGGAGTACTACAGGAGTAATGCAGTTCTTC. This encodes CAWSTTGVMQFF. This sequence joins TRBV30 and TRBJ2-1; D might be TRBD1 (5 bases). Between the trimmed V and J ends, which lost 2 bases and 12 bases, there was a span of 14 bases. The CDR3 has 12 residues. Germline loops: CDR1 GTSNPN, CDR2 SVGIG (reference sequence).

The chain has TRBV15 and TRBJ2-3; D remains unclear. V gave up 0 bases and J gave up 6 bases, with 13 bases separating them. Per germline, CDR1 LNHNV and CDR2 YYDKDF (reference sequence). This CDR3 spans 15 amino acids. The CDR3 sequence is CATSRDSNKRDTQYF. The CDR3 DNA is TGTGCCACCAGCAGAGATAGTAACAAAAGGGATACGCAGTATTTT.

V is TRBV7-9 and J is TRBJ2-1; D may be TRBD2 (5 bases). Germline-derived CDR1 and CDR2 are SEHNR and FQNEAQ (reference sequence). The CDR3 contains 15 residues. Deletions cut 1 base from V and 4 bases from J, with 11 bases between. DNA for the CDR3: TGTGCCAGCAGCTTAGTTGGCGGGCCTTACAATGAGCAGTTCTTC. Its protein product is CASSLVGGPYNEQFF.

Only a few counts were recorded for this clonotype. The rearrangement joins TRBV6-1 to TRBJ1-5; D call uncertain. Trimming took 6 bases from V and 2 from J, leaving 2 bases between them. This CDR3 has 11 residues. Germline V gene lookup returns CDR1 MNHNS and CDR2 SASEGT. The CDR3 DNA sequence: TGTGCCAGCAGGCGCAATCAGCCCCAGCATTTT. Translating gives CASRRNQPQHF.

In its sample, this clonotype was seen many times. The J gene is TRBJ1-6, the V gene TRBV10-3, with 7 bases identical to TRBD1. Trimming cost V 5 bases and J 7 bases; bases outside gene matches: 5. The germline CDR1 and CDR2 sequences are ENHRY and SYGVKD. CDR3 length: 14 amino acids. The CDR3 region is CAISRDRENSPLHF. The CDR3 DNA follows: TGTGCCATCAGTCGGGACAGAGAAAATTCACCCCTCCACTTT.

This clonotype came up a few times. This chain connects TRBV20-1 to TRBJ2-5; D is ambiguous. Trimming pared 2 bases from V and 7 bases from J, leaving 20 bases between. CDR1 and CDR2 (germline): DFQATT, SNEGSKA (reference sequence). CDR3 length equals 15 residues. CDR3 protein: CSARSGSSQLGTQYF. As DNA, the CDR3 is TGCAGTGCTAGATCCGGTTCGAGCCAGCTAGGGACCCAGTACTTC.

The rearrangement uses TRBV20-1 and TRBJ2-5; tentatively, D is TRBD1 or TRBD2 (5 bases each). The V gene lost 2 bases and the J gene lost 7 bases, with 20 bases spanning the gap. Germline loops: CDR1 DFQATT, CDR2 SNEGSKA (reference sequence). The CDR3 is made up of 15 amino acids. The chain's CDR3 is CSARSPGPTRRTQYF. The CDR3 region has the DNA TGCAGTGCTAGATCGCCGGGACCGACCCGGAGGACCCAGTACTTC.

The V and J genes are TRBV7-2 and TRBJ2-2, with D hard to call. This CDR3 has 14 amino acids. Trimming removed 5 bases from V and 2 bases from J, with 9 bases in between. The germline gives CDR1 SGHTA, CDR2 FQGNSA. The CDR3 bases are TGTGCCAGCAGCATGGACGGAAACACCGGGGAGCTGTTTTTT. Residues: CASSMDGNTGELFF.

The table lists this clonotype with a few counts. The chain links TRBV18 to TRBJ1-5, with no clear D. The CDR3 has 14 amino acids. The V gene's germline CDR1 is KGHSH and CDR2 LQKENI. Trimming took off 2 bases at V and 9 bases at J, with 14 bases between the two ends. The CDR3 bases are TGTGCCAGCTCACCAGGACCCCCGCCTACGCCCCAGCATTTT. It translates to CASSPGPPPTPQHF.

This clonotype was counted only a few times. This chain joins TRBV29-1 and TRBJ1-1, with no clear D. V was cut by 4 bases and J by 8 bases, with 8 bases left in between. This CDR3 spans 10 amino acids. The germline V gene has CDR1 SQVTM and CDR2 ANQGSEA. The CDR3 nucleotides read TGCAGCGTTGGGAGGGAGGAAGCTTTCTTT. Protein sequence: CSVGREEAFF.

This clonotype was seen at least ten times. The gene calls are TRBV12-3 or TRBV12-4 and TRBJ1-5; 12 positions agree with TRBD1. V was pared by 6 bases and J by 6 bases, with 9 bases of the junction left unmatched. The CDR3 covers 16 residues. This CDR3 is CASRQGTGGLGQPQHF. The CDR3 DNA sequence: TGTGCCAGCAGGCAAGGGACAGGGGGCCTGGGTCAGCCCCAGCATTTT.

The table lists this clonotype with many counts. The chain couples TRBV6-5 to TRBJ2-3; D remains ambiguous. The germline V and J ends were trimmed by 0 bases and 11 bases, with 12 bases remaining between them. The CDR3 is 13 residues long. The germline gives CDR1 MNHEY, CDR2 SVGAGI. The chain's CDR3 is CASSYSPRLGQYF. The CDR3 DNA follows: TGTGCCAGCAGTTACTCGCCCCGACTGGGGCAGTATTTT.

The genes are TRBV7-2 and TRBJ1-2; 8 positions agree with TRBD1. Germline V gives CDR1 SGHTA, CDR2 FQGNSA. The trim removed 1 base at V and 2 bases at J, leaving 3 bases unmatched. CDR3 length: 15 residues. The CDR3 reads CASSLVNRGNYGYTF. CDR3 DNA: TGTGCCAGCAGCTTAGTAAACAGGGGGAACTATGGCTACACCTTC.

In this sample, this clonotype turned up a few times. This chain uses TRBV29-1 with TRBJ1-4, with D unclear. Germline V gives CDR1 SQVTM, CDR2 ANQGSEA. V shed 4 bases and J shed 0 bases, with 6 bases lying between them. The CDR3 has 13 residues. This CDR3 is CSVVAATNEKLFF. The CDR3 DNA reads as TGCAGCGTTGTAGCGGCAACTAATGAAAAACTGTTTTTT.

This clonotype was picked up a small number of times. The chain links TRBV20-1 to TRBJ2-5; a possible D gene is TRBD2 (6 bases). The CDR3 sequence is 16 residues long. With 0 bases removed from V and 2 bases from J, the gap between germline ends came to 16 bases. Looked up from germline, CDR1 is DFQATT and CDR2 is SNEGSKA (reference sequence). Here the CDR3 reads CSARDPRLDSQETQYF. The CDR3 DNA reads as TGCAGTGCTAGAGACCCCCGACTAGACTCACAAGAGACCCAGTACTTC.

V usage is TRBV4-2 and J usage is TRBJ2-5; D is possibly TRBD2 (6 bases). With 1 base removed from V and 4 bases from J, the gap between germline ends came to 13 bases. Germline CDR1 is LGHNA and CDR2 is YNFKEQ. The CDR3 loop spans 15 amino acids. This chain's CDR3 is CASSQAAGSGETQYF. The CDR3 region has the DNA TGTGCCAGCAGCCAAGCGGCGGGAAGCGGAGAGACCCAGTACTTC.

This clonotype was seen a few times. The rearrangement uses TRBV12-5 and TRBJ2-3, with 12 nucleotides matching TRBD2. V was clipped by 6 bases and J by 5 bases; unmatched bases: 3. CDR3 length equals 14 residues. CDR1 and CDR2 (germline): LGHNT, FRNRAP. Here the CDR3 DNA reads TGTGCTAGTGGGTCGGGACTAGCGGGAGATACGCAGTATTTT. Residues: CASGSGLAGDTQYF.

The chain is built from TRBV7-9 and TRBJ2-3, with 8 bases aligning to TRBD2. V was pared by 5 bases and J by 3 bases, with 10 bases of the junction left unmatched. In germline, CDR1 is SEHNR, CDR2 FQNEAQ (reference sequence). The CDR3 spans 16 residues. CDR3 region: CASSPSGAGGTDTQYF. DNA of the CDR3: TGTGCCAGCAGCCCATCAGGTGCGGGAGGAACAGATACGCAGTATTTT.

This chain connects TRBV10-3 to TRBJ2-6; TRBD1 agrees at 7 bases. Trimming at V came to 4 bases and at J to 1 base, leaving 10 bases not matched to a gene. The CDR3 spans 18 residues. Germline lookup yields CDR1 ENHRY and CDR2 SYGVKD. As DNA, the CDR3 is TGTGCCATCAGTGGAACGGGACAGCCGCCGTCTGGGGCCAACGTCCTGACTTTC. This encodes CAISGTGQPPSGANVLTF.

This clonotype was seen only a few times. The CDR3 DNA sequence: TGCAGTGCCAAGACAGGGGGAAACACCGGGGAGCTGTTTTTT. Amino acids: CSAKTGGNTGELFF. This chain uses TRBV20-1 with TRBJ2-2; 9 positions match TRBD1. Germline CDR1 DFQATT, CDR2 SNEGSKA (reference sequence). There are 14 residues in the CDR3. J lost 2 bases, V lost 6 bases, and 4 bases had no gene match.

This clonotype was detected only a few times. The chain carries TRBV10-2 and TRBJ2-7; D gene ambiguous. Germline V gives CDR1 WSHSY, CDR2 SAAADI. The CDR3 consists of 17 residues. With 2 bases removed from V and 0 bases from J, the gap between germline ends came to 17 bases. This CDR3 is CASSERPEPSPSYEQYF. Written as DNA, the CDR3 is TGCGCCAGCAGTGAGAGGCCAGAGCCTTCTCCCTCCTACGAGCAGTACTTC.

This clonotype turned up a few times. The gene calls are TRBV3-1 and TRBJ2-5; D perhaps matches TRBD2 (5 bases). The CDR3 consists of 14 residues. Per germline, CDR1 LGHDT and CDR2 YNNKEL (reference sequence). Trimming shortened V by 3 bases and J by 0 bases, and 8 bases separated the two germline ends. The CDR3 nucleotides are TGTGCCAGCAGCCATGGGGAGTACCAAGAGACCCAGTACTTC. Translation gives CASSHGEYQETQYF.